The clone carrying this T cell receptor (beta chain) turned up a few times. The antigen remains undetermined. The CDR3 sequence is 13 residues long. V dropped 5 bases and J dropped 10 bases, with 15 bases sitting between them. This entry is derived from a study of T cells after yellow fever vaccination. Turning to the study itself: The authors prepared low-cell-number fractions using SMART-Seq v4 Ultra Low Input. Study-level points and caveats: Among all clonotypes, a small share was observed in both CD4 and CD8 compartments. Abundant bulk-population clonotypes could contaminate the FACS-sorted repertoires.

TCRdb independently ran MiXCR on the 5' RACE reads; one entry per CDR3 protein. The sample lists around 530,000 distinct CDR3 sequences; about a sixth were seen once. The source material was PBMCs, sampled 4 to 5 days after the first yellow fever vaccination. This clonotype was sampled from a man aged 18 to 30 who received the YFV17D yellow fever vaccine. The rearrangement uses TRBV12-3 or TRBV12-4 and TRBJ2-1; tentatively, D is TRBD1 (5 bases). As DNA, the CDR3 is TGTGCCAGCAGTCTCTACCCCCAGGGAGAGCAGTTCTTC. Translated, it gives CASSLYPQGEQFF.